The TCR beta chain described here comes from a study of cytomegalovirus exposure and HLA in healthy donors. PCR used 60 Vbeta primers and 13 Jbeta primers. Assay used: immunoSEQ multiplex PCR; TCRdb lists only in-frame clones, some missing. The profile shows just over 80,000 clones, under 80% of them singletons. This clone occurred a few times. Its specificity is unknown. CDR1 and CDR2 from the germline V gene are SGHVS and FQNEAQ. CDR3 size: 16 residues. With 2 bases clipped from V and 3 bases from J, the junction kept 5 bases outside the gene matches. Study findings and constraints: Confirmation was obtained in vitro that a few CMV-associated chains are specific for CMV antigens. Cytomegalovirus status was reportedly diagnosed by the classifier with high sensitivity and specificity.

The sequence derives from a man aged 18 to 29 in good health and CMV-seropositive. Specimen: PBMCs. The chain joins TRBV7-8 to TRBJ2-3; 10 nucleotides align to TRBD2. This CDR3 is CASSLRLAGVTDTQYF. In nucleotides, the CDR3 is TGTGCCAGCAGCTTAAGGCTAGCGGGAGTGACAGATACGCAGTATTTT.